These T cell receptor beta chains were read from a single sample in a study of Graves' ophthalmopathy and Graves' hyperthyroidism. TCRdb re-analysed the multiplex PCR reads in MiXCR, keeping a single row per CDR3 protein. The sample has a few hundred thousand distinct CDR3 sequences, approximately 37% seen once. The specimen sequenced was peripheral blood or thyroid tissue (not recorded which). Source of these receptors: an adult man with Graves' hyperthyroidism. CDR3s include the opening cysteine and the closing phenylalanine or tryptophan. A D gene is named only where the DNA matches it firmly. The listing skips clone size in some rows; elsewhere it reads once, few, many or a size class.

CDR3	DNA	V	J	D	size
CATSSMRQGSSYEQYF	TGTGCCACCAGCTCGATGAGACAGGGGTCGTCCTACGAGCAGTACTTC	TRBV15	TRBJ2-7	TRBD1	many
CASSSGDRNYGYTF	TGCGCCAGCAGCTCCGGGGACAGGAACTATGGCTACACCTTC	TRBV5-1	TRBJ1-2	TRBD1	-
CASSIQITNEKLFF	TGTGCCAGCAGCATACAGATAACTAATGAAAAACTGTTTTTT	TRBV6-1	TRBJ1-4	-	few
CSVEEGAGNTIYF	TGCAGCGTTGAAGAGGGTGCTGGAAACACCATATATTTT	TRBV29-1	TRBJ1-3	-	many
CASREGGGTYELFF	TGTGCCAGCAGAGAGGGTGGGGGGACCTACGAGCTGTTTTTT	TRBV2	TRBJ2-2	-	-
CASRAGQAGEKLFF	TGTGCCAGCAGAGCCGGACAGGCGGGCGAAAAACTGTTTTTT	TRBV7-9	TRBJ1-4	TRBD1	many
CASSGQGPETQYF	TGTGCCAGCAGCGGACAGGGACCCGAGACCCAGTACTTC	TRBV28	TRBJ2-5	TRBD1	many
CASSFVQGAGSPLHF	TGTGCCAGCAGCTTCGTACAGGGGGCTGGATCACCCCTCCACTTT	TRBV7-9	TRBJ1-6	TRBD1	-
CASSYLGLQETQYF	TGTGCCAGCAGTTACTTAGGCCTGCAAGAGACCCAGTACTTC	TRBV6-5	TRBJ2-5	-	many
CASSETGVKLFF	TGTGCCAGCAGTGAAACAGGGGTAAAACTGTTTTTT	TRBV9	TRBJ1-4	TRBD1	many
CSANPGTGSYNEQFF	TGCAGTGCTAACCCCGGGACCGGCTCCTACAATGAGCAGTTCTTC	TRBV20-1	TRBJ2-1	-	-
CASSLAASPLHF	TGTGCCAGCAGTTTGGCGGCGTCGCCCCTCCACTTT	TRBV12-3/TRBV12-4	TRBJ1-6	-	many
CAWSVLIGQPQHF	TGTGCCTGGAGTGTACTTATAGGGCAGCCCCAGCATTTT	TRBV30	TRBJ1-5	-	-
CAIISNPGAKTFF	TGTGCCATCATCTCTAACCCGGGGGCTAAAACTTTCTTT	TRBV10-3	TRBJ1-1	-	-
CASSRGTVYGYTF	TGTGCCAGCAGTAGAGGGACAGTATATGGCTACACCTTC	TRBV6-6	TRBJ1-2	TRBD1	many
CASSLGLAYEQCF	TGTGCCAGCAGCTTGGGATTGGCATACGAGCAGTGCTTC	TRBV5-4	TRBJ2-7	-	once
CASSMDRATGELFF	TGTGCCAGCAGCATGGACAGAGCCACCGGGGAGCTGTTTTTT	TRBV7-3	TRBJ2-2	-	many
CASSEPSGALSYEQYF	TGTGCCAGCAGCGAGCCTAGCGGAGCCCTCTCCTACGAGCAGTACTTC	TRBV7-9	TRBJ2-7	TRBD2	-
CASSIPTGINYGYTF	TGTGCCAGTAGTATTCCGACAGGGATAAACTATGGCTACACCTTC	TRBV19	TRBJ1-2	TRBD1	few
CSVGQPTGGAFF	TGCAGCGTTGGGCAGCCAACCGGGGGAGCTTTCTTT	TRBV29-1	TRBJ1-1	-	many
CASGLTHVSGPNTGELFF	TGTGCTAGTGGTTTGACGCATGTATCGGGCCCGAACACCGGGGAGCTGTTTTTT	TRBV12-5	TRBJ2-2	-	-
CANSPGTGVDNSPLHF	TGTGCCAACAGCCCTGGGACAGGAGTAGACAATTCACCCCTCCACTTT	TRBV7-9	TRBJ1-6	TRBD1	-
CASSGQGLDTQYF	TGTGCCAGTAGTGGACAGGGCTTAGATACGCAGTATTTT	TRBV19	TRBJ2-3	TRBD1	-
CASSLAVQGEGYTF	TGTGCCAGCAGCTTAGCGGTACAAGGGGAGGGCTACACCTTC	TRBV7-9	TRBJ1-2	-	many
CASSPRPDSNQPQHF	TGTGCCAGCAGCCCCCGGCCGGATAGCAATCAGCCCCAGCATTTT	TRBV5-4	TRBJ1-5	-	-
CASSLTGNGEQYF	TGCGCCAGCAGCCTGACAGGGAACGGCGAGCAGTACTTC	TRBV2	TRBJ2-7	TRBD1	-
CASSYAGRTEAFF	TGCGCCAGCAGTTACGCGGGGCGCACTGAAGCTTTCTTT	TRBV5-1	TRBJ1-1	-	many
CSVLGGGITEAFF	TGCAGCGTGCTCGGAGGGGGGATCACTGAAGCTTTCTTT	TRBV29-1	TRBJ1-1	-	many
CASSTRGYPSYEQYF	TGTGCCAGCAGCACCCGCGGGTATCCCTCCTACGAGCAGTACTTC	TRBV5-6	TRBJ2-7	-	-
CASSWEEYEQFF	TGTGCCAGCAGCTGGGAGGAATATGAGCAGTTCTTC	TRBV2	TRBJ2-1	-	few
CASSKGSSYNEQFF	TGTGCCAGCAGCAAGGGTAGCTCCTACAATGAGCAGTTCTTC	TRBV2	TRBJ2-1	-	-
CASSLGTRGWHEQYF	TGTGCCAGCAGCTTAGGAACGCGAGGGTGGCACGAGCAGTACTTC	TRBV5-1	TRBJ2-7	-	few
CASSPLDITTGELFF	TGTGCCAGCAGTCCGCTAGATATTACCACCGGGGAGCTGTTTTTT	TRBV25-1	TRBJ2-2	-	many
CAISDDVLAAKLFF	TGTGCCATCAGTGATGACGTACTGGCCGCAAAACTGTTTTTT	TRBV10-3	TRBJ1-4	-	-
CASSESGIAGELFF	TGCGCCAGCAGTGAAAGCGGGATCGCCGGGGAGCTGTTTTTT	TRBV5-1	TRBJ2-2	TRBD2	-
CATTLDRSTDTQYF	TGTGCCACGACTTTAGACAGAAGCACAGATACGCAGTATTTT	TRBV7-9	TRBJ2-3	-	few